Listed here are 17 T cell receptor beta chains from one sample, sequenced in a study of cytomegalovirus exposure and HLA in healthy donors. In the PCR, 60 Vbeta and 13 Jbeta primers were used. Using immunoSEQ multiplex PCR, the repertoire was profiled, and TCRdb retains in-frame clones only, with some absent. The profile shows more than 150,000 clones, around four fifths of them singletons. The sample comprised PBMCs. These receptors were taken from a woman aged 25 to 39 in good health and CMV-seronegative.

This rearrangement joins TRBV7-5 to TRBJ2-7; whether TRBD1, the table's D call, matches the DNA was not checked. TRBV7-5 is marked as a pseudogene. CDR3 length: 15 residues. The CDR3 reads CARSPTPGVYYEQYF. In DNA form, the CDR3 reads TGTGCCAGAAGCCCGACCCCAGGGGTTTACTACGAGCAGTACTTC.

This clone was counted only a few times. The CDR3 loop is CASSEFWQANYGYTF. The CDR3 bases are TGTGCCAGCAGTGAATTTTGGCAGGCAAACTATGGCTACACCTTC. This rearrangement joins TRBV6-1 to TRBJ1-2; D gene ambiguous. Germline lookup yields CDR1 MNHNS and CDR2 SASEGT. The CDR3 covers 15 residues. The V end lost 2 bases, the J end lost 2 bases, and 12 bases lay between the germline ends.

The J gene is TRBJ2-5, the V gene TRBV5-1; 11 bases fit TRBD1. Germline assignment: CDR1 SGHRS and CDR2 YFSETQ. This CDR3 comprises 14 residues. With V trimmed by 9 bases and J by 11 bases, 15 bases remained unmatched. CDR3 loop: CATATGTGGVEQYF. CDR3 DNA: TGCGCCACCGCCACCGGGACAGGGGGGGTTGAGCAGTACTTC.

J is TRBJ2-4 and V is TRBV19, with a tentative D call TRBD1 (6 bases). The germline CDR1 and CDR2 sequences are LNHDA and SQIVND (reference sequence). V dropped 5 bases and J dropped 7 bases, with 15 bases sitting between them. The CDR3 is 14 residues long. CDR3 nucleotides: TGTGCCAGTAGTCCCATGGGGCAGGGGAACATTCAGTACTTC. Protein: CASSPMGQGNIQYF.

The chain uses TRBV5-1 and TRBJ2-1; TRBD2 agrees at 8 bases. This CDR3 region has 16 residues. Trimming at V came to 0 bases and at J to 4 bases, leaving 6 bases not matched to a gene. Germline lookup yields CDR1 SGHRS and CDR2 YFSETQ. The CDR3 sequence is CASSLGGLAGYNEQFF. CDR3 DNA: TGCGCCAGCAGCTTGGGAGGACTAGCTGGATACAATGAGCAGTTCTTC.

The rearrangement links TRBV6-1 to TRBJ1-4; tentatively, D is TRBD1 (5 bases). The ends were cut back, 3 bases at V and 8 bases at J, with 13 bases in the middle. The CDR3 is 14 residues long. The germline gives CDR1 MNHNS, CDR2 SASEGT. The CDR3 protein is CASSDQGWSEKLFF. The CDR3 DNA follows: TGTGCCAGCAGTGACCAGGGTTGGTCCGAAAAACTGTTTTTT.

The genes are TRBV30 and TRBJ1-2; TRBD1 matches at 7 bases. V was clipped by 2 bases and J by 7 bases; unmatched bases: 13. Germline V lookup: CDR1 GTSNPN, CDR2 SVGIG (reference sequence). The CDR3 is made up of 15 amino acids. The CDR3 DNA follows: TGTGCCTGGAGTCAGGGGGGTTTGCTTTCGGGTGGCTACACCTTC. Amino acid sequence: CAWSQGGLLSGGYTF.

This chain connects TRBV5-4 to TRBJ1-6, with D tentatively TRBD1 (6 bases). Trimming took 2 bases from V and 8 from J, leaving 20 bases between them. From germline, CDR1 is SGHNT and CDR2 YYREEE (reference sequence). This CDR3 is built from 17 residues. The DNA for the CDR3 is TGTGCCAGCAGCTTTGGCAGTCCAAGGGGGGGGGATTCACCCCTCCACTTT. Translation gives CASSFGSPRGGDSPLHF.

Note on this clone: An end of the junction does not agree with germline; a read error may underlie this. This chain uses TRBV11-2 with TRBJ2-7, with D tentatively TRBD1 (5 bases). Germline CDR1 reads SGHAT; CDR2 reads FQNNGV. This CDR3 contains 13 residues. In DNA form, the CDR3 reads TGTGCCAGCAGCTTAGAGGGCCTAGGGGCCCCCCAATTC. It codes for CASSLEGLGAPQF.

This clone showed up just once. This rearrangement joins TRBV19 to TRBJ1-1; 10 positions match TRBD1. The length of the CDR3 is 15 residues. Germline trimming cut 4 bases from V and 8 bases from J; bases unmatched to any gene: 10. Germline CDR1 LNHDA, CDR2 SQIVND (reference sequence). This CDR3 is CASSTRTGGTGEAFF. CDR3 coding DNA: TGTGCCAGTAGTACCCGGACAGGGGGGACTGGAGAAGCTTTCTTT.

The gene calls are TRBV5-1 and TRBJ2-3; 9 bases align to TRBD2. The ends lost 3 bases at V and 2 bases at J; junction bases unmatched: 4. CDR1 is SGHRS and CDR2 is YFSETQ in the germline V gene. The CDR3 has 15 amino acids. CDR3 loop: CASSWGGGATDTQYF. The DNA of the CDR3 is TGCGCCAGCAGCTGGGGCGGGGGGGCCACAGATACGCAGTATTTT.

The chain carries TRBV9 and TRBJ2-6; D not certain. The germline gives CDR1 SGDLS, CDR2 YYNGEE. The CDR3 length is 18 residues. V was cut by 0 bases and J by 0 bases, with 13 bases left in between. CDR3 DNA: TGTGCCAGCAGCGTAGTGCCCGTTGTGAGCTCTGGGGCCAACGTCCTGACTTTC. Translating gives CASSVVPVVSSGANVLTF.

The chain joins TRBV6-6 to TRBJ1-4, with D uncertain. Germline lookup yields CDR1 MNHNY and CDR2 SVGAGI (reference sequence). Trimming took off 3 bases at V and 2 bases at J, with 13 bases between the two ends. CDR3 length: 16 amino acids. The CDR3 DNA sequence: TGTGCCAGCAGTTATGTCCTAAGCAGGACTAATGAAAAACTGTTTTTT. Its translation is CASSYVLSRTNEKLFF.

This clone was detected only a few times. The chain combines TRBV30 with TRBJ2-5; tentative D call: TRBD1 (6 bases). Per the germline V gene, CDR1 is GTSNPN and CDR2 is SVGIG (reference sequence). Deletions cut 3 bases from V and 4 bases from J, with 12 bases between. The CDR3 is 13 amino acids. The CDR3 is CAWSGTTGETQYF. CDR3 bases: TGTGCCTGGAGCGGGACAACGGGAGAGACCCAGTACTTC.

The CDR3 reads CASSLIGTGTDTQYF. The CDR3 DNA sequence: TGCGCCAGCAGCCTAATCGGGACAGGCACAGATACGCAGTATTTT. V is TRBV5-1 and J is TRBJ2-3; 7 bases match TRBD1. Germline CDR1 reads SGHRS; CDR2 reads YFSETQ. V lost 4 bases and J lost 1; bases outside the gene matches: 6. The CDR3 is 15 amino acids.

The V call is TRBV4-1, the J call TRBJ1-4; 9 bases line up with TRBD1. Germline V gives CDR1 MGHRA, CDR2 YSYEKL. The CDR3 loop spans 15 amino acids. Trimming cost V 6 bases and J 8 bases; bases outside gene matches: 10. The CDR3 bases are TGCGCCAGCAGTCCCGACAGGGGGGTTTTCGAAAAACTGTTTTTT. The encoded protein is CASSPDRGVFEKLFF.

This sequence joins TRBV6-5 and TRBJ1-6; D unclear. The CDR3 covers 13 residues. Germline V CDR1 and CDR2: MNHEY, SVGAGI. Trimming took off 10 bases at V and 3 bases at J, with 10 bases between the two ends. CDR3 sequence reads: CATRLDYNSPLHF. The DNA of the CDR3 is TGTGCCACCCGACTGGACTATAATTCACCCCTCCACTTT.